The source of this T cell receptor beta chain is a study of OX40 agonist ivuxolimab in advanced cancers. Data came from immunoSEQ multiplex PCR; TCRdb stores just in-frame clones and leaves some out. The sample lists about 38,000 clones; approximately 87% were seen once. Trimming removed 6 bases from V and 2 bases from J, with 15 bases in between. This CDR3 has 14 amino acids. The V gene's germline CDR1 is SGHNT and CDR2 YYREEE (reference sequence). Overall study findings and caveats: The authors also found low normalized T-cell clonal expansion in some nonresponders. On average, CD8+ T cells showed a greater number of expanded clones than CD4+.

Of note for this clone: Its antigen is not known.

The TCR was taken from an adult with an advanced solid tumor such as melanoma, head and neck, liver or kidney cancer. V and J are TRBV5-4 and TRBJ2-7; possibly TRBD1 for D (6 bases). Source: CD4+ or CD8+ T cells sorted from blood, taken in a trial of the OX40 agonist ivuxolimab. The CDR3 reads CASTLGGETYEQYF. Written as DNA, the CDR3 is TGTGCCAGCACCCTAGGGGGAGAGACCTACGAGCAGTACTTC.